This T cell receptor beta chain was captured by sequencing in a study of PD-1 blockade in classical Hodgkin lymphoma. The study's findings and limits: Newly diagnosed patients had diversity similar to the baseline diversity of complete responders.

With no exception, relapse followed autologous stem cell transplantation in all patients, and brentuximab vedotin exposure varied. Germline V gene sequence: CDR1 MNHEY, CDR2 SVGAGI. The V segment lost 8 bases and the J segment 8 bases; nucleotides outside the gene matches: 6. The CDR3 is 13 amino acids. On this clone: The target antigen is unknown.

Sequenced by immunoSEQ multiplex PCR; TCRdb stores in-frame clones only, minus some. The sample lists approximately 34,000 clones, around four fifths seen once, with around a third in the top ten. The material sequenced was peripheral blood mononuclear cells (PBMCs), taken at baseline. The TCR originated in a human donor with classical Hodgkin lymphoma. The chain couples TRBV6-5 to TRBJ2-3, with TRBD1 identical over 11 bases. CDR3 sequence (DNA): TGTGCCAGCCGGGACAGGGGGGTCGGTACGCAGTATTTT. Its protein product is CASRDRGVGTQYF.